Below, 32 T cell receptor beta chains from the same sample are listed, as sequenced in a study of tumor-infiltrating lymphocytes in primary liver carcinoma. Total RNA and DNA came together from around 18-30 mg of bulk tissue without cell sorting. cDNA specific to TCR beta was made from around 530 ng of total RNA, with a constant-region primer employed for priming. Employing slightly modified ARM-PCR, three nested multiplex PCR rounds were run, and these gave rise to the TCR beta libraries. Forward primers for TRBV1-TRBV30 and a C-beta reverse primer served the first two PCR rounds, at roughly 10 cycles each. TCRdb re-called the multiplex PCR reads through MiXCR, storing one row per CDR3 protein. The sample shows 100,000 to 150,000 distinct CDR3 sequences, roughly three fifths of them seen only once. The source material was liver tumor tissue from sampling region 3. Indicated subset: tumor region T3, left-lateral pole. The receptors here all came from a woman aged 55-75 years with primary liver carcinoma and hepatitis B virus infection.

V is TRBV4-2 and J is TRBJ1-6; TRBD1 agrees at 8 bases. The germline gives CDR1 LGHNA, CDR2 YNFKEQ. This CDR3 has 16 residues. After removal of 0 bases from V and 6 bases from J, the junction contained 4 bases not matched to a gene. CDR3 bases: TGTGCCAGCAGCCAAGACGGACAGGGATGTAATTCACCCCTCCACTTT. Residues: CASSQDGQGCNSPLHF.

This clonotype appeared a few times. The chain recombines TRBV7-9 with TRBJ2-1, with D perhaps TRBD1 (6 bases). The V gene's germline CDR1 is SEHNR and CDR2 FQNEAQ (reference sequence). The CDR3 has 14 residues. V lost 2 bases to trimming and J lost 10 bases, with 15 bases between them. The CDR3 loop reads CASSLLSQGPEQFF. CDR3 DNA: TGTGCCAGCAGCTTACTTTCCCAGGGGCCGGAGCAGTTCTTC.

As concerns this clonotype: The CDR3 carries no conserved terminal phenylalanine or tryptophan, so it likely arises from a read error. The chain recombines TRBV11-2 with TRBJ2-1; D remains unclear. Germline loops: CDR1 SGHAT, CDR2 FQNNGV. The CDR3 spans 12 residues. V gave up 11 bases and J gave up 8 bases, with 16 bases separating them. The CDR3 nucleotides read TGTGCCTGCACCTTAGCAAGCCATGAGCAGTTCCTC. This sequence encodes CACTLASHEQFL.

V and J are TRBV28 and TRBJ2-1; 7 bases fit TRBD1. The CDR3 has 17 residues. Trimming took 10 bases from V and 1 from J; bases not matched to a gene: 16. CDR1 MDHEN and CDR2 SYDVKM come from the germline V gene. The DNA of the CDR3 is TGTGCCACCCTAAACGACAGACAGGGAGTATCCTACAATGAGCAGTTCTTC. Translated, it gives CATLNDRQGVSYNEQFF.

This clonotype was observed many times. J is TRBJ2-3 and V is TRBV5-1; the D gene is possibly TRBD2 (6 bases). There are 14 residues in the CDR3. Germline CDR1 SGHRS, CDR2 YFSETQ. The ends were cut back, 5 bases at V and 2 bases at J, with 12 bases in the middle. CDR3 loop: CASRPAGNTDTQYF. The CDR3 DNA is TGCGCCAGCAGGCCGGCGGGGAACACAGATACGCAGTATTTT.

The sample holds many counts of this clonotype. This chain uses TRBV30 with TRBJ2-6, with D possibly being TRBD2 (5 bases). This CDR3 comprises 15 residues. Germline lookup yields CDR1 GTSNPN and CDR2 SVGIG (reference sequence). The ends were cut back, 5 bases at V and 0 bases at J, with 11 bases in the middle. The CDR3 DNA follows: TGTGCCTGGGGGCTAGCCCCCTCTGGGGCCAACGTCCTGACTTTC. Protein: CAWGLAPSGANVLTF. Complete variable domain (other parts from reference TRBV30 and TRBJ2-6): SQTIHQWPATLVQPVGSPLSLECTVEGTSNPNLYWYRQAAGRGLQLLFYSVGIGQISSEVPQNLSASRPQDRQFILSSKKLLLSDSGFYLCAWGLAPSGANVLTFGAGSRLTVL.

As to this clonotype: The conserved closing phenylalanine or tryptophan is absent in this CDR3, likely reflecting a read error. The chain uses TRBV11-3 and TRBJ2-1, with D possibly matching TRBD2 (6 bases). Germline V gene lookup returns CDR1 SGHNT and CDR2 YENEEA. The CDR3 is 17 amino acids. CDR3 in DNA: TGTGCCAGCAGCTTATTTATTTCCGGGAGAGGGTACAGTGAGCAGTTCTCC. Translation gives CASSLFISGRGYSEQFS.

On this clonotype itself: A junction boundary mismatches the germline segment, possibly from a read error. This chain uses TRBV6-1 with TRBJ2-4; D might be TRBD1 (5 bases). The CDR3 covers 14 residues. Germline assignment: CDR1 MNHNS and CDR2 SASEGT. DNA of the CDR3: TGTGCCAGCAGTGTGGGCAGGGTTTCTGGCATTCAGTATTTC. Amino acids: CASSVGRVSGIQYF.

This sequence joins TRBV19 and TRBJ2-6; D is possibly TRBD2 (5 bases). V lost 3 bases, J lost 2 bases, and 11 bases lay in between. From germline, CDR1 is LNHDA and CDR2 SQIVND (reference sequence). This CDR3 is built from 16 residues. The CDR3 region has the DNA TGTGCCAGTAGTATGCCCCCCGGGGCTGGGGCCAACGTCCTGACTTTC. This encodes CASSMPPGAGANVLTF.

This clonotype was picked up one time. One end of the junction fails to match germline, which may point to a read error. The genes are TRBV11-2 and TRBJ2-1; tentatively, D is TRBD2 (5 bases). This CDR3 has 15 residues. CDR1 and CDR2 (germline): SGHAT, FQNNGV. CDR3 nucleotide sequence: TGTGCCAGCAGCTTGAGACTATCGATGGGCAATGAGCAGCTCTTC. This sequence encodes CASSLRLSMGNEQLF.

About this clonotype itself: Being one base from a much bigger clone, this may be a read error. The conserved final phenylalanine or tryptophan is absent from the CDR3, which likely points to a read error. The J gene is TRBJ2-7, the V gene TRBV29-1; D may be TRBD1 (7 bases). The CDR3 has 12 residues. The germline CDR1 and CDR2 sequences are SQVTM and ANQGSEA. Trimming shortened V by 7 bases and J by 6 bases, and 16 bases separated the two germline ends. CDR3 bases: TGCAGCGGGGGGGACAGATTGCGCGAGCAGTACATC. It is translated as CSGGDRLREQYI.

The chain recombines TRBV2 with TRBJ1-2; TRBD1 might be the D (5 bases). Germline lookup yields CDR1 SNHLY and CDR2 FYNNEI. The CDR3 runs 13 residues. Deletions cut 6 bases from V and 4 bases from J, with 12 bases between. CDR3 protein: CASRRDASYGYTF. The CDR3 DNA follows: TGTGCCAGCAGGCGGGACGCTAGCTATGGCTACACCTTC.

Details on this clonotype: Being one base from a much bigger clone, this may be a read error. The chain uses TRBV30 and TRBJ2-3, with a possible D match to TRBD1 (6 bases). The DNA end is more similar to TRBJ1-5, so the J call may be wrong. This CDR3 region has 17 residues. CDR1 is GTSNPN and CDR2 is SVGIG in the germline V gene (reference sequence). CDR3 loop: CAWSSLGLAGRTDTQHF. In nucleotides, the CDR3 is TGTGCCTGGAGTTCCCTGGGACTAGCGGGACGGACAGATACGCAGCATTTT.

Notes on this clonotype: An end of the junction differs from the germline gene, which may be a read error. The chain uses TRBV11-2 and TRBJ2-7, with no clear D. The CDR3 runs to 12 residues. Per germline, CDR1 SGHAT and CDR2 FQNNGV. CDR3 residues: CASSREPYERYF. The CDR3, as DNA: TGTGCCAGCAGCCGCGAACCCTACGAGCGGTACTTC.

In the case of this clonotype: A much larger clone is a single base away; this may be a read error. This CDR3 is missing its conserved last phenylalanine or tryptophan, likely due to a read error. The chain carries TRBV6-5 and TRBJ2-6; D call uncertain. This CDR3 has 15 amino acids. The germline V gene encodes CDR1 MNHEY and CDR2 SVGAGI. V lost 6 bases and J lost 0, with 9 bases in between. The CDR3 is CASSRQPSGANVLTS. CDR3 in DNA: TGTGCCAGCAGCCGACAACCCTCTGGGGCCAACGTCCTGACTTCC.

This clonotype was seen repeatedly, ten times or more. The DNA of the CDR3 is TGTGCCAGCAGTGGCCAGGGGGGGAGAAACTATGGCTACACCTTC. Encoded protein: CASSGQGGRNYGYTF. V and J are TRBV25-1 and TRBJ1-2; 7 nucleotides line up with TRBD1. Germline V gives CDR1 MGHDK, CDR2 SYGVNS. The CDR3 covers 15 residues. V shed 4 bases and J 2 bases; nucleotides not matched to a gene: 7.

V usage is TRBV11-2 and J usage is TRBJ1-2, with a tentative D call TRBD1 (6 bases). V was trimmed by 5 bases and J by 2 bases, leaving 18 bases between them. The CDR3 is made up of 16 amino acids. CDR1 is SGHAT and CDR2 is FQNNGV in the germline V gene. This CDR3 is CASSRTEQGGNYGYTF. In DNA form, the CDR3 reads TGTGCCAGCAGCCGAACCGAACAAGGGGGGAACTATGGCTACACCTTC.

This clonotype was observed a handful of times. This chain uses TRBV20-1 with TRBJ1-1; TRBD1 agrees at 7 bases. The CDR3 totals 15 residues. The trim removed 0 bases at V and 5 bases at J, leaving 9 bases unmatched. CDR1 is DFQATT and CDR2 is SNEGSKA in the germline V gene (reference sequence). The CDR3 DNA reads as TGCAGTGCTAGAGATCAGGGGGTTGATTGGACTGAAGCTTTCTTT. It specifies CSARDQGVDWTEAFF.

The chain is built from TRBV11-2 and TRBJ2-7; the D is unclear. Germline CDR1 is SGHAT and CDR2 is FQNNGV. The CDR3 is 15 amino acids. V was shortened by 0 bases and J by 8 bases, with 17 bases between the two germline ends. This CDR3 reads CASSLEFPQVAQQYF. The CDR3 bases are TGTGCCAGCAGCTTAGAATTCCCCCAGGTGGCACAGCAGTACTTC.

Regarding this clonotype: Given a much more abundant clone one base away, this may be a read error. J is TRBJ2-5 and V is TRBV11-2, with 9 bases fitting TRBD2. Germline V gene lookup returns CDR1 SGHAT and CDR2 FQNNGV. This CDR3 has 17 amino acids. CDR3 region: CANSASSTSGSRETQYF. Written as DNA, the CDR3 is TGTGCCAACAGCGCCTCGTCGACTAGCGGAAGTAGGGAGACCCAGTACTTC.

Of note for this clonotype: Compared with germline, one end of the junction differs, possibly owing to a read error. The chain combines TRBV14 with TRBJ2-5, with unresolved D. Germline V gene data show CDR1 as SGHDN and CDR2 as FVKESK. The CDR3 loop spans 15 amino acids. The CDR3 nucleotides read TGTGCCAGTAGACGAGCCCTGGTGGCACAAGGGACCCAGTACTTC. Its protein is CASRRALVAQGTQYF.

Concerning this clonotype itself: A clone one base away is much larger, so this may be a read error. The CDR3 DNA is TGTGCCAGCAGACAAAATCCAATTCTGCCCCAGCATTTT. The encoded protein is CASRQNPILPQHF. V and J are TRBV28 and TRBJ1-5; the D is unclear. V was shortened by 6 bases and J by 9 bases, with 15 bases between the two germline ends. The CDR3 spans 13 residues. Germline V gives CDR1 MDHEN, CDR2 SYDVKM.

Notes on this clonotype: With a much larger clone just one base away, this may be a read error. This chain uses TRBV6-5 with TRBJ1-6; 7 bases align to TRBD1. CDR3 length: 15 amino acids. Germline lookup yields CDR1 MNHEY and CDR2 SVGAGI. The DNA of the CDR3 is TGTGCCAGCGGTTACTCACAGGGGTGGAATTCACCCCTCCACTTT. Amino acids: CASGYSQGWNSPLHF.

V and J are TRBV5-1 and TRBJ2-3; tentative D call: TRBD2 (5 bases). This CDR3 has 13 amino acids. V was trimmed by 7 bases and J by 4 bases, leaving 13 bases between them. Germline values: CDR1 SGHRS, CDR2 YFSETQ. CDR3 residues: CASGSLAADTQYF. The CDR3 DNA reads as TGCGCCAGCGGGTCCCTAGCTGCAGATACGCAGTATTTT.

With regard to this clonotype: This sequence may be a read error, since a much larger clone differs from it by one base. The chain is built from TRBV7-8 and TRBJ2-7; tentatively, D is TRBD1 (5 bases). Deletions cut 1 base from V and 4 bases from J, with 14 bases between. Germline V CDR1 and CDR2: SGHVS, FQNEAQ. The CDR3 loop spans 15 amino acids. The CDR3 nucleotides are TGTGCCAGCAGCTTAGGTCAGGGTAAAGTTTACGAGCAGTACTTC. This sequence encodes CASSLGQGKVYEQYF.

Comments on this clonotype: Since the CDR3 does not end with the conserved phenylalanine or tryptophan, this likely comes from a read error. This chain's CDR3 is CASSSGQPSADTQYL. The CDR3 DNA sequence: TGTGCCAGCAGCTCCGGACAGCCGAGCGCAGATACGCAGTATCTT. V is TRBV7-9 and J is TRBJ2-3, with a weak D call TRBD1 (6 bases). Germline V gene lookup returns CDR1 SEHNR and CDR2 FQNEAQ (reference sequence). The V end lost 4 bases, the J end lost 4 bases, and 15 bases lay between the germline ends. The CDR3 spans 15 residues.

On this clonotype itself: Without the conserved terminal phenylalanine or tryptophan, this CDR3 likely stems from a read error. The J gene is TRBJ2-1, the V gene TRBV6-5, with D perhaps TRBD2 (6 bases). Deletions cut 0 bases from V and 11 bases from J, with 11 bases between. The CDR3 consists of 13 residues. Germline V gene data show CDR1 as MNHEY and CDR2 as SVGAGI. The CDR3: CASSYSMGGQQFS. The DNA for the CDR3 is TGTGCCAGCAGTTACTCGATGGGGGGACAGCAGTTCTCA.

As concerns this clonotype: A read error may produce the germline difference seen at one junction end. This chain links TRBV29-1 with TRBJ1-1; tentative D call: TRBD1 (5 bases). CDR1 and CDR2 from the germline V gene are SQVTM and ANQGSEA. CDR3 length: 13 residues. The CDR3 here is CSTRGDLNTEAFF. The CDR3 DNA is TGCAGCACCAGAGGGGATTTGAATACTGAAGCTTTCTTT.

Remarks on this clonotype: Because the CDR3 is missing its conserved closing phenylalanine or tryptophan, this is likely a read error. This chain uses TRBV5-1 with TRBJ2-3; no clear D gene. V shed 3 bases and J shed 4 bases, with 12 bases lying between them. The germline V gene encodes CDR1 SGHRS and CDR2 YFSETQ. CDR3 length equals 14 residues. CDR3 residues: CASSSRPGADTQYL. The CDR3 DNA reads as TGCGCCAGCAGCTCCCGTCCGGGCGCAGATACGCAGTATTTG.

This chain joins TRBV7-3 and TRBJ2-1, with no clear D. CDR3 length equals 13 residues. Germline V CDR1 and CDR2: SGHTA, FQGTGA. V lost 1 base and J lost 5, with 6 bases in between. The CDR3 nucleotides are TGTGCCAGCAGCTTAAACAGAAACAATGAGCAGTTCTTC. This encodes CASSLNRNNEQFF.

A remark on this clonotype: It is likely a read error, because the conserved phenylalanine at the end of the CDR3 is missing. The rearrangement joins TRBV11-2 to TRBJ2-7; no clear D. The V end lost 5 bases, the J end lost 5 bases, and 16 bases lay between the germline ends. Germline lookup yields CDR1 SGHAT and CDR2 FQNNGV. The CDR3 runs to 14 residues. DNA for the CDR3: TGTGCCAGCAGCCGCGACATGACCTCGGACGAGCAGTACTAC. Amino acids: CASSRDMTSDEQYY.

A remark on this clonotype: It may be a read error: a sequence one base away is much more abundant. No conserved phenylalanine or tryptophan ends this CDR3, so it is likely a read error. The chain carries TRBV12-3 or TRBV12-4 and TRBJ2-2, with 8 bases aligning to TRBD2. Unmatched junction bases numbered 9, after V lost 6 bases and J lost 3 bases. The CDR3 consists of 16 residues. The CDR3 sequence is CASRPRGGEYTGELFY. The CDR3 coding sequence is TGTGCCAGCAGACCCCGGGGGGGAGAGTACACCGGGGAGCTGTTTTAT.